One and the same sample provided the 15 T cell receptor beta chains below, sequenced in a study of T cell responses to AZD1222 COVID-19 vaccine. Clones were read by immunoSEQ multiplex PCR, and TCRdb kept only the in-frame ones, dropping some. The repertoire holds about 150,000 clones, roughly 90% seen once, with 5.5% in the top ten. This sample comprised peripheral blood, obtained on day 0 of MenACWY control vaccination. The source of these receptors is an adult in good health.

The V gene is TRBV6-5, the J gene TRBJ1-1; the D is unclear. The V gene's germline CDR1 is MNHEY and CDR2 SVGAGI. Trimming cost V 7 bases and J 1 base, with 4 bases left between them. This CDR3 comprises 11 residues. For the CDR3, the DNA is TGTGCCAGCATGAAGAACACTGAAGCTTTCTTT. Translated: CASMKNTEAFF.

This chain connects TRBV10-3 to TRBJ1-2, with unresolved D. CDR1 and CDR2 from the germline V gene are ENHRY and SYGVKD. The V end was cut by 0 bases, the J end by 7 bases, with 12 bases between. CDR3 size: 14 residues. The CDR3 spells CAISESVSSSGYTF. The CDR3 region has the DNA TGTGCCATCAGTGAGTCGGTATCTTCTAGTGGCTACACCTTC.

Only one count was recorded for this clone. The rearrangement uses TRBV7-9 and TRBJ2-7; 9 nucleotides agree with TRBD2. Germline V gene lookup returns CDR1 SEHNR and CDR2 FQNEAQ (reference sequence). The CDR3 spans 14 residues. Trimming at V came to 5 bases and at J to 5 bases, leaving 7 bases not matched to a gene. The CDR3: CASSSGGTIDEQYV. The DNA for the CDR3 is TGTGCCAGCAGCAGCGGGGGGACTATCGACGAGCAGTACGTC.

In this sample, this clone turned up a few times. The CDR3 is CASSILAWGEKLFF. The CDR3 bases are TGTGCCAGTAGTATCCTGGCATGGGGGGAAAAACTGTTTTTT. This chain uses TRBV19 with TRBJ1-4; D is perhaps TRBD1 (5 bases). Trimming took 3 bases from V and 8 from J, leaving 13 bases between them. Germline CDR1 and CDR2: LNHDA and SQIVND (reference sequence). There are 14 residues in the CDR3.

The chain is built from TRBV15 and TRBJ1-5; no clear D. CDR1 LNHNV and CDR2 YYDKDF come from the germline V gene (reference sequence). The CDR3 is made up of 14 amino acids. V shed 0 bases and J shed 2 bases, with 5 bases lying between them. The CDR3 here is CATSRDRGNQPQHF. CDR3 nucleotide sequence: TGTGCCACCAGCAGAGATCGGGGCAATCAGCCCCAGCATTTT.

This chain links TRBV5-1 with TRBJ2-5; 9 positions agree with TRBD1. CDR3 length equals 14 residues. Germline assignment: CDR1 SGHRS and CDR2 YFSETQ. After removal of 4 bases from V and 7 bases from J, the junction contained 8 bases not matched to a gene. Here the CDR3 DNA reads TGCGCCAGCAGCCCGGACAGGGGTAAGGGGACCCAGTACTTC. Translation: CASSPDRGKGTQYF.

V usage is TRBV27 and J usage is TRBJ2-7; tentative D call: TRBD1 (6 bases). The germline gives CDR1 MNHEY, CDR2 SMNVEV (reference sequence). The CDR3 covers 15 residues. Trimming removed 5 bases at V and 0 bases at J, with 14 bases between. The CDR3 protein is CASSRTGPSSYEQYF. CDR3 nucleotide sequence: TGTGCCAGCAGTAGAACAGGGCCTTCCTCCTACGAGCAGTACTTC.

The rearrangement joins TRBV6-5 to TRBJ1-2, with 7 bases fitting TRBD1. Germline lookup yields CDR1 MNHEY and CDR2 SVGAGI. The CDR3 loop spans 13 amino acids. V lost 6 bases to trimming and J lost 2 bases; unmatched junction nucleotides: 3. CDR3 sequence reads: CASRGTANYGYTF. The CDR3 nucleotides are TGTGCCAGCAGGGGGACAGCGAACTATGGCTACACCTTC.

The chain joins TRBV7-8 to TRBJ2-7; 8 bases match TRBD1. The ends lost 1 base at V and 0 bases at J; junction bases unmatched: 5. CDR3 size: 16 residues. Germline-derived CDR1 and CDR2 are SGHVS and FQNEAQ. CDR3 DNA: TGTGCCAGCAGCTTAGGGACAGGGTTCGCCTCCTACGAGCAGTACGTC. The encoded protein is CASSLGTGFASYEQYV.

The CDR3 loop reads CASSRSTGGARGYTF. The CDR3, as DNA: TGTGCCAGCAGCCGTTCGACAGGGGGCGCGAGGGGCTACACCTTC. The rearrangement links TRBV5-6 to TRBJ1-2; 10 nucleotides line up with TRBD1. The V gene's germline CDR1 is SGHDT and CDR2 YYEEEE. J lost 8 bases, V lost 4 bases, and 11 bases had no gene match. The CDR3 consists of 15 residues.

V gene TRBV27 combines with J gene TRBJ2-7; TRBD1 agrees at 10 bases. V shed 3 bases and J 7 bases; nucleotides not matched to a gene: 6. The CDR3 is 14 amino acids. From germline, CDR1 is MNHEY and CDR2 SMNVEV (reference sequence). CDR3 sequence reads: CASSFLDRGQEQYF. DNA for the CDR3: TGTGCCAGCAGTTTCCTAGACAGGGGGCAAGAGCAGTACTTC.

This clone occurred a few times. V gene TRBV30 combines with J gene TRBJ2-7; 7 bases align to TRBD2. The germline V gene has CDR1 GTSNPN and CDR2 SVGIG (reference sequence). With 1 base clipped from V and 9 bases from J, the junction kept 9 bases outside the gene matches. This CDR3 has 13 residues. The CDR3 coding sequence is TGTGCCTGGAGTGCCGGGAGCGGGGCCGGGCAGTACTTC. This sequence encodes CAWSAGSGAGQYF.

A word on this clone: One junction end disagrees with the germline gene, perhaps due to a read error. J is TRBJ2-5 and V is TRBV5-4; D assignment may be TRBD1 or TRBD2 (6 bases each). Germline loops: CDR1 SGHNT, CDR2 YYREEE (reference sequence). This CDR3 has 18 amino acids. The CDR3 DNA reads TGTGCCAGCAGCTTGAGGGAAAGCGGGCATCCCCAGAAGGACAGTCTCCACTTC. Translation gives CASSLRESGHPQKDSLHF. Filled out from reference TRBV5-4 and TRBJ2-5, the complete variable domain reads ETGVTQSPTHLIKTRGQQVTLRCSSQSGHNTVSWYQQALGQGPQFIFQYYREEENGRGNFPPRFSGLQFPNYSSELNVNALELDDSALYLCASSLRESGHPQKDSLHFGPGTRLLVL.

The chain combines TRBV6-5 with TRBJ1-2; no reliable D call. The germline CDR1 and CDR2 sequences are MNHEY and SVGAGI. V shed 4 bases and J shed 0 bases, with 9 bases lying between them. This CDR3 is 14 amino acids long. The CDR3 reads CASSLDGPNYGYTF. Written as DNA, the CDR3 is TGTGCCAGCAGTTTGGACGGGCCTAACTATGGCTACACCTTC.

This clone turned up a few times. CDR3 sequence (DNA): TGTGCCGGAGGGCTGGGGTTGGCCTCTGGGGCCAACGTCCTGACTTTC. Translated: CAGGLGLASGANVLTF. The chain joins TRBV30 to TRBJ2-6; D is possibly TRBD2 (6 bases). V lost 8 bases and J lost 0, with 17 bases in between. The CDR3 covers 16 residues. Germline V gene data show CDR1 as GTSNPN and CDR2 as SVGIG (reference sequence).